The rows below give T cell receptor beta chains drawn from one sample of a study of T cells expressing NK-cell markers. TCRdb reanalyzed the 5' RACE reads and collapses them to one entry per CDR3 protein, without DNA. Its table lists some 300,000 distinct CDR3 sequences. Sequencing was performed on blood T cells: a sorted CD56 or NKG2C T cell subset, CD4+ or CD8+ T cells, or bulk PBMC T cells (not recorded which). These receptors were obtained from a man between 18 and 35 years old in good health. The CDR3 runs from the conserved cysteine through the conserved F or W.

J gene: TRBJ2-1
V gene: TRBV20-1
CDR3 length: 15
CDR3 protein: CSAPPPALAYNEQFF

J gene: TRBJ2-5
V gene: TRBV7-8
CDR3 length: 15
CDR3 protein: CASSPTGANQETQYF

J gene: TRBJ2-7
V gene: TRBV27
CDR3 length: 15
CDR3 protein: CASSLRAGTPLEQYF

J gene: TRBJ1-6
V gene: TRBV7-2
CDR3 length: 13
CDR3 protein: CASSQGQVPTLHF

J gene: TRBJ2-1
V gene: TRBV28
CDR3 length: 12
CDR3 protein: CASSSVPPEQFF

J gene: TRBJ2-1
V gene: TRBV6-2/TRBV6-3
CDR3 length: 20
CDR3 protein: CATSGSGRYPTPSSYNEQFF

J gene: TRBJ1-5
V gene: TRBV18
CDR3 length: 14
CDR3 protein: CASSPEGANQPQHF

J gene: TRBJ2-5
V gene: TRBV15
CDR3 length: 15
CDR3 protein: CATSRGLQGGETQYF

J gene: TRBJ2-4
V gene: TRBV6-5
CDR3 length: 18
CDR3 protein: CASSLRGGGARSKNIQYF

J gene: TRBJ2-1
V gene: TRBV7-9
CDR3 length: 13
CDR3 protein: CASRKNPANEQFF

J gene: TRBJ1-2
V gene: TRBV4-2
CDR3 length: 17
CDR3 protein: CASRGERQGRANYGYTF

J gene: TRBJ2-6
V gene: TRBV12-3/TRBV12-4
CDR3 length: 17
CDR3 protein: CASSPGQGADGANVLTF

J gene: TRBJ1-2
V gene: TRBV7-2
CDR3 length: 14
CDR3 protein: CASSTHPRGYGYTF